The clone carrying this T cell receptor (beta chain) is a singleton in its sample. The antigen is not known. The record originates from a study of T-cell memory formation after mild COVID-19. TCRdb reprocessed the 5' RACE reads with MiXCR, giving one entry per CDR3 protein. The table lists 470,000 or so distinct CDR3 sequences, 18% of them singletons. Findings and limits, study-wide: The authors left the SARS-CoV-2 specificity of second-wave clones peaking on day 37 unconfirmed.

V was shortened by 8 bases and J by 4 bases, with 12 bases between the two germline ends. CDR3 length equals 14 residues. From germline, CDR1 is LGHNA and CDR2 YSLEER. The clonotype was recovered from a man aged 18 to 35 who had mild COVID-19 (a few samples of this study predate the infection). Cell type and time point are not known. The rearrangement joins TRBV4-3 to TRBJ2-6; D possibly uses TRBD1 or TRBD2 (6 bases each). What was sequenced was PBMCs or a T cell subset sorted from them (not recorded which). The CDR3 region is CASGGGRGANVLTF. The CDR3, as DNA: TGCGCCAGCGGAGGGGGGCGCGGGGCCAACGTCCTGACTTTC.